The present T cell receptor (beta chain) was sequenced within a study of PD-1 blockade in classical Hodgkin lymphoma. V was pared by 3 bases and J by 0 bases, with 11 bases between. This CDR3 comprises 15 residues. Looked up from germline, CDR1 is MNHEY and CDR2 is SMNVEV (reference sequence). Every single patient, without exception, relapsed after autologous stem cell transplantation, and brentuximab vedotin exposure varied. Produced via immunoSEQ multiplex PCR; TCRdb's table is partial and in-frame only. The sample has more than 40,000 clones; 65% to 85% are singletons. Sequences were derived from peripheral blood mononuclear cells (PBMCs), sampled before the second cycle of nivolumab. The V and J genes are TRBV27 and TRBJ1-1; D remains ambiguous. This receptor was identified in a human donor with classical Hodgkin lymphoma. CDR3 protein: CASSLYKTMNTEAFF. CDR3 bases: TGTGCCAGCAGTTTGTATAAAACGATGAACACTGAAGCTTTCTTT.